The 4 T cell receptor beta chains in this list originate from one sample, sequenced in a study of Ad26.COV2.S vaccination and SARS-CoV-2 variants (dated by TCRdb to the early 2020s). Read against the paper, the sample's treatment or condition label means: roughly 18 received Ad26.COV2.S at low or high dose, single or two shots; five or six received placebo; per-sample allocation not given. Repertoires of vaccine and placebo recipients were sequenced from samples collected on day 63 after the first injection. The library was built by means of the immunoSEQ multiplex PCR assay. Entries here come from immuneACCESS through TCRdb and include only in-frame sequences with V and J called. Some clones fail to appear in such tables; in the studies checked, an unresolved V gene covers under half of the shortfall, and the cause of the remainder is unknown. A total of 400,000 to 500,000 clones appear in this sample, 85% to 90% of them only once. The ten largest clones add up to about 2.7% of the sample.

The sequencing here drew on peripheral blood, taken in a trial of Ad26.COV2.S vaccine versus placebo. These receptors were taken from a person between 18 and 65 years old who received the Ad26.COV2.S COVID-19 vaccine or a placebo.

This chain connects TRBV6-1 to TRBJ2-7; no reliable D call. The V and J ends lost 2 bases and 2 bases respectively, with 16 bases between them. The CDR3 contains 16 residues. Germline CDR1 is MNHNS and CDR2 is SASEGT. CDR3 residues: CASSEFWARGPYEQYV. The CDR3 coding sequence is TGTGCCAGCAGTGAATTTTGGGCCCGTGGCCCCTACGAGCAGTACGTC.

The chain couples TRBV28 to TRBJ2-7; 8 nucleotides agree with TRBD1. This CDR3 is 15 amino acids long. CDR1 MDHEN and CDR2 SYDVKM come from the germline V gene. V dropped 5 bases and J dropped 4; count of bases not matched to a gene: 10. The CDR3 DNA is TGTGCCAGCAGTCCAACCCGGAGGACAGGGTACGAGCAGTACTTC. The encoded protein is CASSPTRRTGYEQYF.

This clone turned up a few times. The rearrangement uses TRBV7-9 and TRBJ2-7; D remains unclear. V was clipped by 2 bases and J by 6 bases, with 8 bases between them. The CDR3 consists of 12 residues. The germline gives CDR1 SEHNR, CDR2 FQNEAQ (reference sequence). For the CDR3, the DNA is TGTGCCAGCAGCTTACGGGCTGGCGAGCAGTACGTC. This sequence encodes CASSLRAGEQYV.

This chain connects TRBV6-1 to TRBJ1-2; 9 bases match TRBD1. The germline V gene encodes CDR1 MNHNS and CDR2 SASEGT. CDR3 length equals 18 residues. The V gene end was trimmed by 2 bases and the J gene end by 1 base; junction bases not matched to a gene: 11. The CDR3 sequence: CASSEPGDRDNVNYGYTF. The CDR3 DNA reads TGTGCCAGCAGTGAACCTGGGGACAGGGATAATGTTAACTATGGCTACACCTTC.